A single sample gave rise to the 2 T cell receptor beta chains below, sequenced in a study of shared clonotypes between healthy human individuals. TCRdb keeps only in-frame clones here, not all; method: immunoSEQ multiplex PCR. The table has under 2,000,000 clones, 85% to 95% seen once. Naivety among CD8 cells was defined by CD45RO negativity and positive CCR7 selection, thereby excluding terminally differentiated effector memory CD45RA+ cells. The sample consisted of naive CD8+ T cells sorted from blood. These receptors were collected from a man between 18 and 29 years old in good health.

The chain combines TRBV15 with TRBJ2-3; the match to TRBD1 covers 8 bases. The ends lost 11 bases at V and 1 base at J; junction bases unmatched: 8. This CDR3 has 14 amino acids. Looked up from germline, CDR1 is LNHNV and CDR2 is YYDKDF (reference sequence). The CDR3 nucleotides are TGTGCCTCGTCCCAGGGACAGGGCACAGATACGCAGTATTTT. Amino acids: CASSQGQGTDTQYF.

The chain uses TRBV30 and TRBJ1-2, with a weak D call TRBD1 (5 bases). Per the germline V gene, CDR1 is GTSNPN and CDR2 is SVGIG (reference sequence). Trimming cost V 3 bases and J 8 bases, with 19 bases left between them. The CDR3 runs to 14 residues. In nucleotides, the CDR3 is TGTGCCTGGAGGGAAGTTTGGGGGTTCCGGGGCTACACCTTC. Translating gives CAWREVWGFRGYTF.